Below, 27 T cell receptor beta chains from the same sample are listed, as sequenced in a study of blood T cell repertoires in COVID-19. Method: immunoSEQ multiplex PCR; TCRdb's copy keeps in-frame clones and lacks some. The sample has around 160,000 clones, 87% seen once; the top ten hold about 6%. The sequenced material came from peripheral blood. The origin of the receptors is a man older than 75 with acute or convalescent COVID-19.

The chain recombines TRBV4-1 with TRBJ1-6; D gene uncertain. The CDR3 covers 11 residues. V was clipped by 0 bases and J by 14 bases, with 5 bases between them. CDR1 and CDR2 from the germline V gene are MGHRA and YSYEKL. This CDR3 reads CASSQDAALHF. The CDR3 DNA reads as TGCGCCAGCAGCCAAGATGCAGCCCTCCACTTT.

The V gene is TRBV28, the J gene TRBJ1-2; perhaps TRBD1 as D (6 bases). V was shortened by 6 bases and J by 4 bases, with 12 bases between the two germline ends. Germline loops: CDR1 MDHEN, CDR2 SYDVKM. The CDR3 has 13 amino acids. This chain's CDR3 is CASRWGHVYGYTF. In DNA form, the CDR3 reads TGTGCCAGCAGGTGGGGGCATGTCTATGGCTACACCTTC.

This chain uses TRBV19 with TRBJ1-5; tentative D call: TRBD1 (6 bases). Trimming removed 3 bases at V and 6 bases at J, with 12 bases between. The CDR3 totals 14 residues. Germline V gene data show CDR1 as LNHDA and CDR2 as SQIVND (reference sequence). The CDR3: CASSMQGPVQPQHF. CDR3 DNA: TGTGCCAGTAGTATGCAGGGGCCCGTTCAGCCCCAGCATTTT.

This chain connects TRBV28 to TRBJ1-3; 9 bases agree with TRBD1. CDR1 is MDHEN, CDR2 SYDVKM, per germline. There are 16 residues in the CDR3. The trim removed 8 bases at V and 4 bases at J, leaving 12 bases unmatched. This CDR3 reads CASCLLTGGNGNTIYF. CDR3 bases: TGTGCCAGCTGCCTCCTGACAGGGGGTAACGGAAACACCATATATTTT.

CDR3 nucleotides: TGTGCCAGCAGCGCGGGTAGCGGGAGGGACGAGCAGTACTTC. Its translation: CASSAGSGRDEQYF. The gene calls are TRBV5-4 and TRBJ2-7, with 11 nucleotides matching TRBD2. V was pared by 4 bases and J by 5 bases, with 5 bases of the junction left unmatched. CDR1 and CDR2 (germline): SGHNT, YYREEE (reference sequence). This CDR3 contains 14 residues.

This clone was seen once. V is TRBV5-1 and J is TRBJ1-1; D not certain. Per the germline V gene, CDR1 is SGHRS and CDR2 is YFSETQ. Trimming removed 4 bases from V and 0 bases from J, with 13 bases in between. The CDR3 is 15 amino acids. The CDR3 sequence: CASSKPGALNTEAFF. The CDR3 coding sequence is TGCGCCAGCAGCAAACCGGGAGCATTGAACACTGAAGCTTTCTTT.

This rearrangement joins TRBV28 to TRBJ1-5; D gene uncertain. The CDR3 runs 12 residues. The ends were cut back, 4 bases at V and 9 bases at J, with 10 bases in the middle. Looked up from germline, CDR1 is MDHEN and CDR2 is SYDVKM. CDR3 sequence (DNA): TGTGCCAGCAGTTCCATCTATGGGCCCCAGCATTTT. This sequence encodes CASSSIYGPQHF.

This chain uses TRBV5-1 with TRBJ2-5; a weak D match, TRBD1 (6 bases). V shed 1 base and J shed 5 bases, with 12 bases lying between them. This CDR3 spans 14 amino acids. Germline V gene lookup returns CDR1 SGHRS and CDR2 YFSETQ. This chain's CDR3 is CASSLSNRAETQYF. As DNA, the CDR3 is TGCGCCAGCAGCTTGTCAAACAGGGCGGAGACCCAGTACTTC.

The chain joins TRBV3-1 (or the pseudogene TRBV3-2) to TRBJ1-1; D unresolved. The ends were cut back, 2 bases at V and 1 base at J, with 5 bases in the middle. Germline-derived CDR1 and CDR2 are LGHDT and YNNKEL (reference sequence). This CDR3 spans 13 amino acids. The CDR3 sequence: CASSQPGNTEAFF. CDR3 DNA: TGTGCCAGCAGCCAACCAGGGAACACTGAAGCTTTCTTT.

This chain links TRBV6-5 with TRBJ2-5; D not certain. Germline CDR1 reads MNHEY; CDR2 reads SVGAGI. CDR3 length equals 14 residues. Trimming removed 6 bases at V and 4 bases at J, with 15 bases between. As DNA, the CDR3 is TGTGCCAGCAGGTCCTTCTCGGGTGGAGAGACCCAGTACTTC. Translation: CASRSFSGGETQYF.

This clone was observed once. The chain joins TRBV18 to TRBJ2-3; D ambiguous. V shed 6 bases and J shed 2 bases, with 15 bases lying between them. This CDR3 contains 15 residues. Per the germline V gene, CDR1 is KGHSH and CDR2 is LQKENI. DNA of the CDR3: TGTGCCAGCTCCTCCCGGGTGGCGAACACAGATACGCAGTATTTT. Encoded protein: CASSSRVANTDTQYF. The full variable domain, completed using reference TRBV18 and TRBJ2-3, is NAGVMQNPRHLVRRRGQEARLRCSPMKGHSHVYWYRQLPEEGLKFMVYLQKENIIDESGMPKERFSAEFPKEGPSILRIQQVVRGDSAAYFCASSSRVANTDTQYFGPGTRLTVL.

The chain couples TRBV28 to TRBJ1-2; D remains unclear. Germline lookup yields CDR1 MDHEN and CDR2 SYDVKM. V lost 2 bases, J lost 4 bases, and 11 bases lay in between. This CDR3 is 14 amino acids long. The CDR3 reads CASSLRGEGYGYTF. As DNA, the CDR3 is TGTGCCAGCAGTTTACGAGGAGAGGGCTATGGCTACACCTTC.

J is TRBJ1-2 and V is TRBV19; D is ambiguous. The CDR3 loop spans 18 amino acids. CDR1 and CDR2 (germline): LNHDA, SQIVND (reference sequence). The V end was cut by 10 bases, the J end by 0 bases, with 27 bases between. CDR3 amino acids: CATQTVGRGISANYGYTF. In DNA, the CDR3 is TGTGCCACCCAGACCGTAGGAAGAGGGATATCCGCTAACTATGGCTACACCTTC.

The chain recombines TRBV10-3 with TRBJ1-1, with 8 positions matching TRBD1. CDR3 length: 17 amino acids. Trimming removed 2 bases from V and 7 bases from J; junction bases left unmatched: 15. Germline V gene data show CDR1 as ENHRY and CDR2 as SYGVKD. In nucleotides, the CDR3 is TGTGCCATCAGTGAGCCTGCCCGAACAGGGGGAGGGGTTGAAGCTTTCTTT. Residues: CAISEPARTGGGVEAFF.

This clone was counted a few times. The CDR3 region has the DNA TGTGCCAGCAGTGAAGCAGCCCTTAATGAAAAACTGTTTTTT. This gives the protein CASSEAALNEKLFF. V gene TRBV2 combines with J gene TRBJ1-4, with no clear D. V lost 0 bases to trimming and J lost 4 bases, with 6 bases between them. Looked up from germline, CDR1 is SNHLY and CDR2 is FYNNEI. This CDR3 has 14 amino acids.

The chain combines TRBV2 with TRBJ2-3; 8 nucleotides agree with TRBD1. Germline V CDR1 and CDR2: SNHLY, FYNNEI. The CDR3 is 15 amino acids. V was clipped by 6 bases and J by 0 bases; unmatched bases: 5. The CDR3 DNA reads TGTGCCAGCAGAGAGACAGGGGCTAGCACAGATACGCAGTATTTT. This translates into CASRETGASTDTQYF.

This chain uses TRBV11-2 with TRBJ2-2, with D unclear. V dropped 5 bases and J dropped 5 bases, with 15 bases sitting between them. The V gene's germline CDR1 is SGHAT and CDR2 FQNNGV. This CDR3 spans 15 amino acids. The CDR3 bases are TGTGCCAGCAGCCCAGTAAATTGGGCAACCGGGGAGCTGTTTTTT. Its protein is CASSPVNWATGELFF.

About this clone itself: The junction does not match germline at one end; this may be a read error. J is TRBJ1-2 and V is TRBV7-2; 7 bases match TRBD1. Per the germline V gene, CDR1 is SGHTA and CDR2 is FQGNSA. The CDR3 spans 14 residues. This chain's CDR3 is CASSLAGTAYGYTF. As DNA, the CDR3 is TGTGCCAGCAGCCTAGCTGGGACAGCCTATGGCTACACCTTC.

V is TRBV28 and J is TRBJ2-2; D ambiguous. The length of the CDR3 is 13 residues. V was trimmed by 3 bases and J by 5 bases, leaving 7 bases between them. Germline-derived CDR1 and CDR2 are MDHEN and SYDVKM. CDR3 region: CASSFSVTGELFF. CDR3 in DNA: TGTGCCAGCAGTTTTAGTGTTACCGGGGAGCTGTTTTTT. The full variable domain, with the rest looked up from reference TRBV28 and TRBJ2-2, is DVKVTQSSRYLVKRTGEKVFLECVQDMDHENMFWYRQDPGLGLRLIYFSYDVKMKEKGDIPEGYSVSREKKERFSLILESASTNQTSMYLCASSFSVTGELFFGEGSRLTVL.

In this sample, this clone turned up a few times. This sequence joins TRBV5-1 and TRBJ2-1; TRBD1 agrees at 9 bases. The CDR3 length is 15 residues. V shed 4 bases and J 6 bases; nucleotides not matched to a gene: 8. Germline assignment: CDR1 SGHRS and CDR2 YFSETQ. CDR3 protein: CASSLTGGAGNEQFF. Here the CDR3 DNA reads TGCGCCAGCAGCCTTACAGGGGGCGCGGGCAATGAGCAGTTCTTC.

The chain is built from TRBV29-1 and TRBJ1-4; D is ambiguous. The CDR3 is made up of 15 amino acids. The germline gives CDR1 SQVTM, CDR2 ANQGSEA. With 7 bases removed from V and 4 bases from J, the gap between germline ends came to 19 bases. CDR3 in amino acids: CSASYRSSGNEKLFF. CDR3 DNA sequence: TGCAGCGCTAGTTATCGTTCGAGTGGTAATGAAAAACTGTTTTTT.

J is TRBJ1-3 and V is TRBV7-8; D might be TRBD1 (5 bases). The germline CDR1 and CDR2 sequences are SGHVS and FQNEAQ. The CDR3 has 14 amino acids. V shed 5 bases and J shed 2 bases, with 10 bases lying between them. The CDR3 spells CASSLGTAGNTIYF. The CDR3 region has the DNA TGTGCCAGCAGCCTTGGGACTGCTGGAAACACCATATATTTT.

CDR3 sequence reads: CATSERGLGGSEQFF. The CDR3 nucleotides read TGTGCCACCAGTGAACGTGGACTAGGAGGTTCTGAGCAGTTCTTC. The chain is built from TRBV24-1 and TRBJ2-1; 7 bases align to TRBD2. Germline V lookup: CDR1 KGHDR, CDR2 SFDVKD. The V segment lost 4 bases and the J segment 9 bases; nucleotides outside the gene matches: 11. The CDR3 runs 15 residues.

The J gene is TRBJ2-6, the V gene TRBV9, with TRBD1 identical over 9 bases. The V gene's germline CDR1 is SGDLS and CDR2 YYNGEE. The V and J ends lost 0 bases and 2 bases, in that order; junction bases with no gene match: 9. This CDR3 has 19 residues. In nucleotides, the CDR3 is TGTGCCAGCAGCGTAGGAGAGAGGACAGGGGTCCCTGGGGCCAACGTCCTGACTTTC. Its translation is CASSVGERTGVPGANVLTF.

This chain joins TRBV5-1 and TRBJ1-1, with a weak D call TRBD1 (5 bases). The germline V and J ends were trimmed by 5 bases and 0 bases, with 17 bases remaining between them. The germline CDR1 and CDR2 sequences are SGHRS and YFSETQ. This CDR3 contains 16 residues. The CDR3, as DNA: TGCGCCAGCAGTTCACCGTTGGGGCCCATGAACACTGAAGCTTTCTTT. This sequence encodes CASSSPLGPMNTEAFF. The complete variable domain, with remaining parts taken from reference TRBV5-1 and TRBJ1-1, reads KAGVTQTPRYLIKTRGQQVTLSCSPISGHRSVSWYQQTPGQGLQFLFEYFSETQRNKGNFPGRFSGRQFSNSRSEMNVSTLELGDSALYLCASSSPLGPMNTEAFFGQGTRLTVV.

The CDR3 DNA is TGTGCCAGCAGTGAAAGACAGGGGGCGTTCACTGAAGCTTTCTTT. Amino acid sequence: CASSERQGAFTEAFF. The chain has TRBV2 and TRBJ1-1; 10 nucleotides agree with TRBD1. The ends lost 2 bases at V and 4 bases at J; junction bases unmatched: 4. The CDR3 has 15 residues. Germline V gene sequence: CDR1 SNHLY, CDR2 FYNNEI.

The V gene is TRBV10-2, the J gene TRBJ2-1, with a tentative D call TRBD2 (6 bases). Trimming left V 11 bases short and J 0 bases short, with 8 bases between. Per germline, CDR1 WSHSY and CDR2 SAAADI. CDR3 size: 12 residues. The CDR3 loop is CAAGSSYNEQFF. The DNA of the CDR3 is TGCGCCGCGGGGAGCTCCTACAATGAGCAGTTCTTC.